The next 23 T cell receptor beta chains were all read from a single sample in a study of shared clonotypes between healthy human individuals. Assay used: immunoSEQ multiplex PCR; TCRdb lists only in-frame clones, some missing. The sample has hundreds of thousands of clones, around 74% seen once. The sample taken for sequencing was memory CD4+ T cells sorted from blood. Subset reported: CD45RA-negative fraction. These receptor sequences come from a woman aged 25 to 39 in good health.

The J gene is TRBJ2-7, the V gene TRBV7-2; 7 bases are a match to TRBD2. Germline CDR1 reads SGHTA; CDR2 reads FQGNSA. The CDR3 is 17 amino acids. V gave up 5 bases and J gave up 2 bases; unmatched junction bases: 15. CDR3 DNA: TGTGCCAGCAGCCAGCGGGGTAGCGGGCCAGTGACCTACGAGCAGTACTTC. Its protein is CASSQRGSGPVTYEQYF.

The chain has TRBV27 and TRBJ2-3; 8 positions match TRBD2. Germline lookup yields CDR1 MNHEY and CDR2 SMNVEV (reference sequence). The ends lost 5 bases at V and 0 bases at J; junction bases unmatched: 10. The CDR3 has 17 amino acids. This CDR3 reads CASSKLIGGGSTDTQYF. DNA of the CDR3: TGTGCCAGCAGTAAATTAATCGGGGGGGGGAGCACAGATACGCAGTATTTT.

This chain links TRBV9 with TRBJ2-7; 9 bases fit TRBD1. Germline values: CDR1 SGDLS, CDR2 YYNGEE. V lost 0 bases, J lost 7 bases, and 11 bases stayed unmatched. CDR3 size: 16 residues. CDR3 sequence reads: CASSVEAGTGSREQYF. CDR3 sequence (DNA): TGTGCCAGCAGCGTAGAGGCTGGGACAGGGTCTAGGGAGCAGTACTTC.

The chain employs TRBV4-1 and TRBJ1-4, with D hard to call. This CDR3 spans 16 amino acids. Trimming cost V 6 bases and J 4 bases, with 18 bases left between them. In germline, CDR1 is MGHRA, CDR2 YSYEKL. CDR3 sequence: CASRAPGRDGNEKLFF. The CDR3 bases are TGCGCCAGCAGGGCGCCTGGGAGGGATGGTAATGAAAAACTGTTTTTT.

This clone was found once. This sequence joins TRBV6-1 and TRBJ2-5; 7 positions match TRBD1. This CDR3 is built from 13 residues. The junction had 2 bases not matched to a gene; V was cut back by 4 bases and J by 3 bases. CDR1 is MNHNS, CDR2 SASEGT, per germline. The CDR3 DNA is TGTGCCAGCAGTGTAACAGGGGAAGAGACCCAGTACTTC. Amino acids: CASSVTGEETQYF.

The CDR3 spells CASSHRDRGYAGELFF. DNA of the CDR3: TGTGCCAGCAGCCACCGGGACAGGGGATACGCCGGGGAGCTGTTTTTT. This chain links TRBV27 with TRBJ2-2; 10 bases agree with TRBD1. CDR1 is MNHEY and CDR2 is SMNVEV in the germline V gene (reference sequence). V trimming: 6 bases; J trimming: 6 bases; junction bases outside the gene matches: 10. This CDR3 has 16 residues.

The gene calls are TRBV30 and TRBJ2-4; TRBD2 is a possible D gene (5 bases). Germline-derived CDR1 and CDR2 are GTSNPN and SVGIG (reference sequence). This CDR3 comprises 14 residues. V was trimmed by 0 bases and J by 9 bases, leaving 15 bases between them. Here the CDR3 reads CAWSVGGLETIQYF. DNA for the CDR3: TGTGCCTGGAGTGTAGGCGGACTGGAAACCATTCAGTACTTC.

This clone was counted a single time. The same CDR3 can be traced to other DNA sequences in this sample. This sequence joins TRBV6-5 and TRBJ1-1; 7 bases line up with TRBD1. V shed 5 bases and J 2 bases; nucleotides not matched to a gene: 5. CDR3 length: 14 amino acids. Germline-derived CDR1 and CDR2 are MNHEY and SVGAGI. CDR3 DNA sequence: TGTGCCAGCAGTCGTGACAGGGTTAACACTGAAGCTTTCTTT. Translated: CASSRDRVNTEAFF.

The chain carries TRBV11-2 and TRBJ2-2; no reliable D call. Trimming stripped 2 bases from V and 6 bases from J, with 13 bases between. The CDR3 extends over 15 amino acids. Germline CDR1 and CDR2: SGHAT and FQNNGV. Here the CDR3 reads CASSLQFSNPGELFF. DNA for the CDR3: TGTGCCAGCAGCTTACAGTTTAGCAACCCCGGGGAGCTGTTTTTT.

The chain has TRBV5-1 and TRBJ2-3; 12 bases match TRBD2. Germline V gene lookup returns CDR1 SGHRS and CDR2 YFSETQ. The CDR3 is 17 amino acids. After removal of 4 bases from V and 4 bases from J, the junction contained 10 bases not matched to a gene. DNA for the CDR3: TGCGCCAGCAGCCTTTCGACTAGCGGGAGTGTTTCAGATACGCAGTATTTT. It translates to CASSLSTSGSVSDTQYF. Supplemented by reference TRBV5-1 and TRBJ2-3, the full variable domain reads KAGVTQTPRYLIKTRGQQVTLSCSPISGHRSVSWYQQTPGQGLQFLFEYFSETQRNKGNFPGRFSGRQFSNSRSEMNVSTLELGDSALYLCASSLSTSGSVSDTQYFGPGTRLTVL.

This chain links TRBV19 with TRBJ2-6; D remains ambiguous. V was cut by 5 bases and J by 0 bases, with 8 bases left in between. The CDR3 runs 15 residues. The germline CDR1 and CDR2 sequences are LNHDA and SQIVND (reference sequence). CDR3 bases: TGTGCCAGTAGTGAGCGACGCTCTGGGGCCAACGTCCTGACTTTC. Protein product: CASSERRSGANVLTF. The entire variable domain, with the rest obtained from reference TRBV19 and TRBJ2-6, is as follows: DGGITQSPKYLFRKEGQNVTLSCEQNLNHDAMYWYRQDPGQGLRLIYYSQIVNDFQKGDIAEGYSVSREKKESFPLTVTSAQKNPTAFYLCASSERRSGANVLTFGAGSRLTVL.

In nucleotides, the CDR3 is TGTGCCATCAGGACAGGGATGAGGAACACTGAAGCTTTCTTT. Protein: CAIRTGMRNTEAFF. The chain carries TRBV10-3 and TRBJ1-1; 7 nucleotides align to TRBD1. From germline, CDR1 is ENHRY and CDR2 SYGVKD. Losses at the gene ends were 6 bases for V and 1 base for J; bases not matched to a gene: 5. The CDR3 runs to 14 residues.

This chain links TRBV28 with TRBJ1-2, with TRBD1 as a possible D gene (5 bases). The V gene's germline CDR1 is MDHEN and CDR2 SYDVKM. CDR3 length equals 13 residues. The V end was cut by 4 bases, the J end by 9 bases, with 15 bases between. The CDR3 nucleotides are TGTGCCAGCAGTTCGGCAGGGTCTATGCGCTACACCTTC. The encoded protein is CASSSAGSMRYTF.

This sequence joins TRBV19 and TRBJ2-7; D ambiguous. The germline V and J ends were trimmed by 4 bases and 2 bases, with 12 bases remaining between them. CDR3 length: 14 residues. CDR1 LNHDA and CDR2 SQIVND come from the germline V gene (reference sequence). CDR3 coding DNA: TGTGCCAGTAGTACCCACGAGAGAACCTACGAGCAGTACTTC. Translated: CASSTHERTYEQYF.

The CDR3 DNA sequence: TGTGCCAGCTCACCTTCACCCACTAGCAGTGAGCAGTTCTTC. Translating it yields CASSPSPTSSEQFF. V is TRBV18 and J is TRBJ2-1; D possibly corresponds to TRBD2 (6 bases). This CDR3 is 14 amino acids long. Trimming pared 3 bases from V and 9 bases from J, leaving 15 bases between. Per the germline V gene, CDR1 is KGHSH and CDR2 is LQKENI.

This clone was detected only once. The rearrangement joins TRBV2 to TRBJ2-1, with 8 bases that match TRBD2. With V trimmed by 6 bases and J by 10 bases, 17 bases remained unmatched. Germline CDR1 SNHLY, CDR2 FYNNEI. The CDR3 contains 16 residues. The CDR3 region has the DNA TGTGCCAGCAGCCCGCGGGGGCTAGCGGGTGTCGGGGAGCAGTTCTTC. This sequence encodes CASSPRGLAGVGEQFF.

The chain links TRBV11-2 to TRBJ2-7, with 9 nucleotides matching TRBD1. CDR3 size: 19 residues. Germline loops: CDR1 SGHAT, CDR2 FQNNGV. The trim removed 4 bases at V and 2 bases at J, leaving 18 bases unmatched. The CDR3 sequence is CASSYNTRDRVIRTYEQYF. The DNA for the CDR3 is TGTGCCAGCAGCTACAACACCCGGGACAGGGTAATACGAACCTACGAGCAGTACTTC.

This clone was counted only a few times. The rearrangement uses TRBV25-1 and TRBJ2-7, with a weak D call TRBD2 (7 bases). Germline V gives CDR1 MGHDK, CDR2 SYGVNS. The CDR3 loop spans 16 amino acids. Trimming stripped 4 bases from V and 5 bases from J, with 21 bases between. DNA of the CDR3: TGTGCCAGCAGTGCCCCCCTCGGGAAGGGGGGGAACGAGCAGTACTTC. Translated: CASSAPLGKGGNEQYF.

The gene calls are TRBV2 and TRBJ2-2; 8 nucleotides match TRBD2. The CDR3 covers 13 residues. V lost 4 bases, J lost 6 bases, and 1 base stayed unmatched. Germline CDR1 and CDR2: SNHLY and FYNNEI. The CDR3 is CASSVRGAGELFF. The CDR3 nucleotides are TGTGCCAGCAGTGTGCGGGGGGCCGGGGAGCTGTTTTTT.

The count of this clone is one. The gene calls are TRBV27 and TRBJ2-1; 8 nucleotides align to TRBD2. Germline loops: CDR1 MNHEY, CDR2 SMNVEV (reference sequence). The V segment lost 1 base and the J segment 8 bases; nucleotides outside the gene matches: 10. CDR3 length equals 16 residues. In DNA form, the CDR3 reads TGTGCCAGCAGTTTATTACGGGAGGGCGGATTGGATGAGCAGTTCTTC. Translated: CASSLLREGGLDEQFF.

The chain combines TRBV23-1 with TRBJ2-1, with D perhaps TRBD1 (5 bases). TRBV23-1 is placed among ORFs of uncertain function. The V end was cut by 9 bases, the J end by 5 bases, with 11 bases between. The CDR3 totals 12 residues. The CDR3 reads CARLVGHNEQFF. The CDR3 DNA reads TGCGCCAGGCTCGTGGGGCACAATGAGCAGTTCTTC.

The chain joins TRBV18 to TRBJ1-1; TRBD1 agrees at 8 bases. This CDR3 is 15 amino acids long. The germline gives CDR1 KGHSH, CDR2 LQKENI. V lost 4 bases, J lost 1 base, and 5 bases stayed unmatched. CDR3 sequence: CASSQSGTGNTEAFF. The CDR3 nucleotides are TGTGCCAGCTCACAGTCCGGGACAGGGAACACTGAAGCTTTCTTT.

The chain links TRBV10-3 to TRBJ1-3, with D possibly being TRBD1 (5 bases). The CDR3 runs to 14 residues. V was clipped by 3 bases and J by 4 bases, with 10 bases between them. Per germline, CDR1 ENHRY and CDR2 SYGVKD. CDR3 protein: CAISDQGTGNTIYF. CDR3 in DNA: TGTGCCATCAGTGATCAGGGTACAGGAAACACCATATATTTT.